A selection of T cell receptor beta chains follows, all from one sample in a study of T-cell memory formation after mild COVID-19. Via MiXCR, TCRdb re-called the 5' RACE reads, giving one row per CDR3 protein. The sample records more than 110,000 distinct CDR3 sequences, 20% to 25% being singletons. The sequenced sample consisted of PBMCs or a T cell subset sorted from them (not recorded which). The receptors here all came from an adult woman who had mild COVID-19 (a few samples of this study predate the infection). Cell type and time point are not known. Both conserved end residues are part of each CDR3. A D gene is named only where the DNA matches it firmly. Part of the rows lack a size; the others show once, few, many or a class for expanded clones.

v_call	clone_size	d_call	j_call	cdr3_aa	cdr3_nt
TRBV3-1	.	TRBD2	TRBJ2-7	CASTGTSVGEQYF	TGTGCCAGCACCGGGACTAGCGTGGGCGAGCAGTACTTC
TRBV6-5	.	TRBD1	TRBJ2-7	CASSLGDRLAYEQYF	TGTGCCAGCAGTTTGGGGGACAGGTTGGCCTACGAGCAGTACTTC
TRBV4-1	.	.	TRBJ1-1	CASSPPGAMNTEAFF	TGCGCCAGCAGCCCTCCGGGGGCTATGAACACTGAAGCTTTCTTT
TRBV27	.	.	TRBJ1-2	CASSDGASPGVYGYTF	TGTGCCAGCAGTGATGGGGCGAGCCCAGGGGTTTATGGCTACACCTTC
TRBV9	few	.	TRBJ1-5	CASSVGVDSNQPQHF	TGTGCCAGCAGCGTAGGGGTGGATAGCAATCAGCCCCAGCATTTT
TRBV12-3/TRBV12-4	.	.	TRBJ1-1	CASSIRYTEAFF	TGTGCCAGCAGTATTAGGTACACTGAAGCTTTCTTT
TRBV12-5	.	.	TRBJ1-2	CASGLTPGPRMEYGYTF	TGTGCTAGTGGTTTGACGCCGGGACCCCGGATGGAGTATGGCTACACCTTC
TRBV10-3	few	TRBD2	TRBJ2-7	CATGLASTYEQYF	TGTGCCACGGGACTAGCGAGCACCTACGAGCAGTACTTC
TRBV6-5	.	.	TRBJ1-1	CASSPGIMDTEAFF	TGTGCCAGCAGCCCGGGGATTATGGACACTGAAGCTTTCTTT
TRBV19	.	.	TRBJ2-1	CASSISADNEQFF	TGTGCCAGTAGTATCTCCGCGGACAATGAGCAGTTCTTC
TRBV9	few	.	TRBJ2-7	CASSVDAGVYEQYF	TGTGCCAGCAGCGTAGATGCAGGTGTTTACGAGCAGTACTTC
TRBV7-9	.	TRBD1	TRBJ1-1	CASSLDVTGRTEAFF	TGTGCCAGCAGCTTAGACGTGACAGGGAGGACTGAAGCTTTCTTT
TRBV9	.	.	TRBJ1-2	CASSLTGFRGYTF	TGTGCCAGCAGCCTCACAGGGTTCCGTGGCTACACCTTC
TRBV15	.	TRBD2	TRBJ2-5	CATSREGLAGGDVGTQYF	TGTGCCACCAGCAGAGAGGGACTAGCGGGAGGAGATGTCGGGACCCAGTACTTC
TRBV5-1	many	.	TRBJ2-1	CASSFTDEQFF	TGCGCCAGCAGCTTTACCGATGAGCAGTTCTTC
TRBV12-3/TRBV12-4	.	.	TRBJ2-7	CASREGQAYEQYF	TGTGCCAGCAGAGAGGGGCAAGCCTACGAGCAGTACTTC
TRBV24-1	few	TRBD1	TRBJ2-1	CATSDGQVGEFF	TGTGCCACCAGTGATGGACAGGTGGGGGAGTTCTTC